Below, 19 T cell receptor beta chains from the same sample are listed, as sequenced in a study of shared clonotypes between healthy human individuals. The method was immunoSEQ multiplex PCR; TCRdb's version includes in-frame clones alone and lacks a portion of them. Found here are over a million clones, 75% to 80% of them singletons; the top ten hold under 0.6%. Sequenced sample: memory CD4+ T cells from PBMCs. Subset defined: CD45RA-negative fraction. These receptors all come from a man aged 18 to 35 in good health. Some clones in this sample may be carry-over from other donors' samples.

This chain connects TRBV5-6 to TRBJ2-7, with D unclear. The germline V gene has CDR1 SGHDT and CDR2 YYEEEE. This CDR3 has 16 residues. The V end was cut by 2 bases, the J end by 0 bases, with 15 bases between. CDR3 loop: CASSFYGRGLSYEQYF. The DNA for the CDR3 is TGTGCCAGCAGCTTTTATGGGCGAGGCCTCTCCTACGAGCAGTACTTC.

Turning to this clone: Distinct nucleotide sequences in the sample also encode this CDR3. V is TRBV10-3 and J is TRBJ1-1, with TRBD1 identical over 7 bases. This CDR3 contains 12 residues. Germline CDR1 ENHRY, CDR2 SYGVKD. The ends lost 6 bases at V and 3 bases at J; junction bases unmatched: 1. CDR3 in DNA: TGTGCCATCAGGGGGACAGACACTGAAGCTTTCTTT. It encodes CAIRGTDTEAFF.

The chain carries TRBV11-3 and TRBJ2-1, with D hard to call. Trimming cost V 8 bases and J 1 base, with 6 bases left between them. This CDR3 is 12 amino acids long. Germline CDR1 is SGHNT and CDR2 is YENEEA. CDR3 DNA sequence: TGTGCCAGCGGGGTGTCCTACAATGAGCAGTTCTTC. This encodes CASGVSYNEQFF. Combining the CDR3 with reference TRBV11-3 and TRBJ2-1 gives the whole variable domain EAGVVQSPRYKIIEKKQPVAFWCNPISGHNTLYWYLQNLGQGPELLIRYENEEAVDDSQLPKDRFSAERLKGVDSTLKIQPAELGDSAVYLCASGVSYNEQFFGPGTRLTVL.

The CDR3 region is CASSAGTRRNEQFF. The CDR3 DNA reads TGTGCCAGCAGCGCCGGGACTCGCAGAAATGAGCAGTTCTTC. This chain uses TRBV28 with TRBJ2-1; TRBD2 might be the D (6 bases). The V gene's germline CDR1 is MDHEN and CDR2 SYDVKM. V was pared by 6 bases and J by 7 bases, with 16 bases between. The CDR3 contains 14 residues.

This clone was counted between two and nine times. The chain carries TRBV19 and TRBJ2-5; D remains unclear. With the DNA end fitting TRBJ2-7 better, the J assignment may be wrong. The CDR3 spans 13 residues. Germline CDR1 reads LNHDA; CDR2 reads SQIVND (reference sequence). The CDR3 nucleotides are TGTGCCAGTAGTAAGGGCAGAGTCTACGAGCAGTACTTC. It yields the protein CASSKGRVYEQYF.

The gene calls are TRBV6-6 and TRBJ2-7; TRBD1 aligns across 9 bases. The junction had 4 bases not matched to a gene; V was cut back by 5 bases and J by 2 bases. CDR1 and CDR2 (germline): MNHNY, SVGAGI (reference sequence). The length of the CDR3 is 14 residues. In nucleotides, the CDR3 is TGTGCCAGCAGTGACGGACAGGGGACCTACGAGCAGTACTTC. Protein sequence: CASSDGQGTYEQYF.

The chain is built from TRBV7-9 and TRBJ1-2; TRBD1 aligns across 10 bases. The germline V gene has CDR1 SEHNR and CDR2 FQNEAQ (reference sequence). V shed 7 bases and J 0 bases; nucleotides not matched to a gene: 14. The CDR3 is made up of 18 amino acids. CDR3 sequence reads: CASTSPMTGGSANYGYTF. As DNA, the CDR3 is TGTGCCAGCACCAGTCCTATGACAGGGGGCTCAGCTAACTATGGCTACACCTTC. The variable domain in full, with the rest retrieved from reference TRBV7-9 and TRBJ1-2, is DTGVSQNPRHKITKRGQNVTFRCDPISEHNRLYWYRQTLGQGPEFLTYFQNEAQLEKSRLLSDRFSAERPKGSFSTLEIQRTEQGDSAMYLCASTSPMTGGSANYGYTFGSGTRLTVV.

This chain connects TRBV4-1 to TRBJ1-1; D remains ambiguous. Germline CDR1 reads MGHRA; CDR2 reads YSYEKL. V was pared by 1 base and J by 1 base, with 16 bases between. There are 17 residues in the CDR3. This CDR3 is CASSQAHMGFTNTEAFF. In nucleotides, the CDR3 is TGCGCCAGCAGCCAAGCTCATATGGGCTTCACGAACACTGAAGCTTTCTTT.

This clone was recorded once. The chain carries TRBV7-9 and TRBJ1-2; D gene ambiguous. Germline V CDR1 and CDR2: SEHNR, FQNEAQ (reference sequence). V was trimmed by 0 bases and J by 4 bases, leaving 9 bases between them. The CDR3 sequence is 14 residues long. The chain's CDR3 is CASSLARPAYGYTF. The CDR3 nucleotides read TGTGCCAGCAGCTTAGCGCGGCCAGCCTATGGCTACACCTTC.

The chain couples TRBV28 to TRBJ2-5; 8 nucleotides line up with TRBD2. With 2 bases clipped from V and 1 base from J, the junction kept 0 bases outside the gene matches. CDR3 size: 14 residues. CDR1 is MDHEN, CDR2 SYDVKM, per germline. CDR3 in DNA: TGTGCCAGCAGTTTAGGGACTAGCCAAGAGACCCAGTACTTC. Translation: CASSLGTSQETQYF.

The chain employs TRBV5-4 and TRBJ1-1; D might be TRBD1 (5 bases). The V gene lost 4 bases and the J gene lost 3 bases, with 10 bases spanning the gap. CDR1 is SGHNT, CDR2 YYREEE, per germline (reference sequence). CDR3 length: 13 residues. CDR3 sequence: CASSRGGDTEAFF. DNA for the CDR3: TGTGCCAGCAGCCGGGGGGGGGACACTGAAGCTTTCTTT.

With regard to this clone: This same CDR3 is encoded by further DNA sequences in the sample. The V and J genes are TRBV5-1 and TRBJ1-1, with D perhaps matching TRBD1 (5 bases). Trimming took 0 bases from V and 3 from J, leaving 12 bases between them. Germline CDR1 and CDR2: SGHRS and YFSETQ. CDR3 length: 15 amino acids. The DNA for the CDR3 is TGCGCCAGCAGCTTGGTCGGGGGAGGGGACACTGAAGCTTTCTTT. It translates to CASSLVGGGDTEAFF.

Only a few counts were recorded for this clone. V gene TRBV7-2 combines with J gene TRBJ2-3, with 8 bases identical to TRBD1. Per the germline V gene, CDR1 is SGHTA and CDR2 is FQGNSA. The CDR3 loop spans 14 amino acids. Trimming removed 4 bases from V and 4 bases from J; junction bases left unmatched: 4. The DNA of the CDR3 is TGTGCCAGCAGCTCACCGACAGGGGCAGATACGCAGTATTTT. It encodes CASSSPTGADTQYF.

This clone was counted a few times. The chain combines TRBV2 with TRBJ1-5, with D perhaps matching TRBD1 (5 bases). Germline V gene lookup returns CDR1 SNHLY and CDR2 FYNNEI. The CDR3 is 13 residues long. Deletions cut 6 bases from V and 5 bases from J, with 11 bases between. CDR3 amino acids: CASSQGWDQPQHF. The CDR3 region has the DNA TGTGCCAGCAGCCAGGGTTGGGATCAGCCCCAGCATTTT.

The CDR3 DNA sequence: TGTGCCAGCTCACTGCTCTCGGGAATGAACACTGAAGCTTTCTTT. Amino acids: CASSLLSGMNTEAFF. V gene TRBV18 combines with J gene TRBJ1-1; the D is unclear. This CDR3 comprises 15 residues. CDR1 is KGHSH, CDR2 LQKENI, per germline. The germline V and J ends were trimmed by 4 bases and 0 bases, with 12 bases remaining between them.

This clone has just one count. The gene calls are TRBV15 and TRBJ1-5; TRBD1 is a possible D gene (5 bases). The germline V and J ends were trimmed by 0 bases and 6 bases, with 18 bases remaining between them. Germline-derived CDR1 and CDR2 are LNHNV and YYDKDF (reference sequence). The CDR3 sequence is 17 residues long. DNA for the CDR3: TGTGCCACCAGCAGAGACCGGATAGGGACCGAGCGTCAGCCCCAGCATTTT. This gives the protein CATSRDRIGTERQPQHF.

The V and J genes are TRBV2 and TRBJ2-3; 9 bases are a match to TRBD1. The CDR3 runs 16 residues. Germline V gene lookup returns CDR1 SNHLY and CDR2 FYNNEI. The V segment lost 6 bases and the J segment 0 bases; nucleotides outside the gene matches: 7. CDR3 residues: CASRATGGVSTDTQYF. The CDR3 DNA sequence: TGTGCCAGCAGAGCCACAGGGGGCGTTAGCACAGATACGCAGTATTTT.

The rearrangement uses TRBV4-1 and TRBJ1-1; D is uncertain. The CDR3 consists of 13 residues. The germline V and J ends were trimmed by 6 bases and 1 base, with 9 bases remaining between them. In germline, CDR1 is MGHRA, CDR2 YSYEKL. CDR3 DNA: TGCGCCAGCAGGTCGGAGAAGAACACTGAAGCTTTCTTT. This codes for CASRSEKNTEAFF.

To note about this clone: This is likely an artifact of a read error, given a far larger clone one base away. Within the sample, other DNA sequences also encode this same CDR3. The J gene is TRBJ1-2, the V gene TRBV28; perhaps TRBD1 as D (5 bases). Germline V CDR1 and CDR2: MDHEN, SYDVKM. V gave up 6 bases and J gave up 2 bases, with 7 bases separating them. This CDR3 has 12 amino acids. In DNA, the CDR3 is TGTGCCAGCAGGGGGCAGAACTATGGCTACACCTTC. It yields the protein CASRGQNYGYTF.